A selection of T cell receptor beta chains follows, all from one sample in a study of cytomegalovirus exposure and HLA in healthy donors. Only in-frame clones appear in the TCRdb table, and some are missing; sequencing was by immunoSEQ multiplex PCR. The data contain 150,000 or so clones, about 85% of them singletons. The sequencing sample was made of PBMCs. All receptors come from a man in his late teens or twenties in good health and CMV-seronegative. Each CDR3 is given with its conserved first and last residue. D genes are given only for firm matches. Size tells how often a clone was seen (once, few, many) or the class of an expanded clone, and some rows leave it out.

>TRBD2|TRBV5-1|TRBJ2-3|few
TGCGCCAGCAGCCCTCGGGGGGGCGGAGATACGCAGTATTTT
CASSPRGGGDTQYF
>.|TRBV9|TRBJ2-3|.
TGTGCCAGCAGCGTAGTTCCAGGGGTCGTCGCAGATACGCAGTATTTT
CASSVVPGVVADTQYF
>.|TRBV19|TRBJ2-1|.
TGTGCCAGTAGTATAGGAGACAATGAGCAGTTCTTC
CASSIGDNEQFF
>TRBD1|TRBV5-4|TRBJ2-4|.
TGTGCCAGCAGCCAGGGACAGGGTAGGGACAGTCAGTACTTC
CASSQGQGRDSQYF
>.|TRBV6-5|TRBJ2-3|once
TGTGCCACCAGGGAGTTAGATACGCAGTATTTT
CATRELDTQYF
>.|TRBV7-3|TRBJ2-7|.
TGTGCCAGCACCCCCCCCCGACTAGTAAGGCCCTACGAGCAGTACTTC
CASTPPRLVRPYEQYF
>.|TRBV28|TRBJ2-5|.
TGTGCCAGCATCGGGTTTCTACAAGAGACCCAGTACTTC
CASIGFLQETQYF
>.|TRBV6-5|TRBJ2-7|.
TGTGCCAGCAGTCGCCTTGGGGGGTACGAGCAGTACTTC
CASSRLGGYEQYF
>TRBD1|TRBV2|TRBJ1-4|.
TGTGCCAGCAGTGTGGGGACAGGGATTAGCGGAAAACTGTTTTTT
CASSVGTGISGKLFF
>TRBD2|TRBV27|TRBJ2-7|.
TGTGCCAGCAGTTTATCGGCGCTTAGGACTAGCGGGACCTACGAGCAGTACTTC
CASSLSALRTSGTYEQYF
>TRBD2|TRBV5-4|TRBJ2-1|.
TGTGCCAGCAGCTTGATCCGCCTTAGCGGGAGCTCCTACAATGAGCAGTTCTTC
CASSLIRLSGSSYNEQFF
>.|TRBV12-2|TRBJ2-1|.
TGTGCAAGTCGCTTAGCGCTAGACCGGGGGCAGTTCTTC
CASRLALDRGQFF
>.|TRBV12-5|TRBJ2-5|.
TGTGCTAGTGGTTTGGAGGGGGGGGAGACCCAGTACTTC
CASGLEGGETQYF
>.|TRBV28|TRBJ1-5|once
TGTGCCAGCAGTGCGGGCGGTAGCAATCAGCCCCAGCATTTT
CASSAGGSNQPQHF
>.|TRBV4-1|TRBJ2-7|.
TGCGCCAGCAGCCAAGGCAACAGGTACTACGAGCAGTACTTC
CASSQGNRYYEQYF
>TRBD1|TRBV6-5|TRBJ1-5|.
TGTGCCAGCAGTACCCCAGGGGGTGGTCAGCCCCAGCATTTT
CASSTPGGGQPQHF
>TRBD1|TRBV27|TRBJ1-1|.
TGTGCCAGCAGTTTAGGGACAGGGGGCACTGAAGCTTTCTTT
CASSLGTGGTEAFF
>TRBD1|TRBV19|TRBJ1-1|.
TGTGCCAGTAGTGCCACAGGGGGTATAACTGAAGCTTTCTTT
CASSATGGITEAFF
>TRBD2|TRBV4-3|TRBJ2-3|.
TGCGCCAGCAGCCAGTTGGGTGGGGGGACTAGCGGGAGTGCAGATACGCAGTATTTT
CASSQLGGGTSGSADTQYF
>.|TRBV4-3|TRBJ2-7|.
TGCGCCAGCAGACACTCTATGACAGGAGAAACCTACGAGCAGTACTTC
CASRHSMTGETYEQYF
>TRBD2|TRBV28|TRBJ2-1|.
TGTGCCAGCAGTTTCGGACTAGCGGGGGCCGGGTCCTACAATGAGCAGTTCTTC
CASSFGLAGAGSYNEQFF
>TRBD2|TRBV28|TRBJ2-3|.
TGTGCCTCCTTAGCGGGAGGGACCACAGATACGCAGTATTTT
CASLAGGTTDTQYF
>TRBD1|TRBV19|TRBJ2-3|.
TGTGCCAGTAGTATAGCTGGGACAGGGGCGGATACGCAGTATTTT
CASSIAGTGADTQYF
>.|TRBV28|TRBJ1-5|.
TGTGCCAGCAGTGAAAGGCCCTGGGGGCCCAGCAATCAGCCCCAGCATTTT
CASSERPWGPSNQPQHF